Listed below are T cell receptor beta chains from one sample, sequenced in a study of response to subunit inactivated influenza vaccine. MiXCR was run by TCRdb on the RT-PCR reads, yielding one entry per CDR3 protein. The data show 150,000 or so distinct CDR3 sequences, roughly a tenth seen once. This material consisted of non-naive T cells sorted from PBMCs, taken roughly 47 days after vaccination. The receptors here all came from a man between 45 and 60 years old who received an inactivated influenza vaccine. The conserved cysteine and the conserved F or W are not part of the CDR3 here.

v_call: TRBV3-1
cdr3_aa: ASSQVTDTQY

v_call: TRBV7-2
cdr3_aa: ASSSSSATYNEQF

v_call: TRBV6-1
cdr3_aa: ASIIFGLQTQY

v_call: TRBV6-1
cdr3_aa: ATGTNTVEKLF

v_call: TRBV7-9
cdr3_aa: ASSFSGNDQPQH

v_call: TRBV7-2
cdr3_aa: ASSRSGGRPDEQF

v_call: TRBV6-1
cdr3_aa: ASRGTSGSGEQF

v_call: TRBV4-1
cdr3_aa: ASSQLGQAYEQY

v_call: TRBV6-5
cdr3_aa: ASRGGGYGYT

v_call: TRBV6-1
cdr3_aa: ASSQDRVNTEAF

v_call: TRBV3-1
cdr3_aa: ASSLGGSRFYGYT

v_call: TRBV12-3/TRBV12-4
cdr3_aa: ASSPRREGNGEQY

v_call: TRBV12-3/TRBV12-4
cdr3_aa: ASSATSGGVQETQY

v_call: TRBV5-5
cdr3_aa: ASSLLGGQSGYT

v_call: TRBV7-2
cdr3_aa: ASSPQGPGYNSPLH

v_call: TRBV7-2
cdr3_aa: ASSLASSTDTQY

v_call: TRBV7-2
cdr3_aa: ASSLSMYRTNTGELF

v_call: TRBV12-3/TRBV12-4
cdr3_aa: ASRPPGGKLF

v_call: TRBV6-2/TRBV6-3
cdr3_aa: ASRRLAGNNEQF

v_call: TRBV6-1
cdr3_aa: ASSLISGGIPLDEQF

v_call: TRBV7-9
cdr3_aa: ASSPIGHEQF

v_call: TRBV9
cdr3_aa: ASSPRDQPGNEQF

v_call: TRBV14
cdr3_aa: ASRLQGAGELF

v_call: TRBV9
cdr3_aa: ASSPGTAFRNEQY

v_call: TRBV28
cdr3_aa: ASSPGQGAGSGELF

v_call: TRBV27
cdr3_aa: ASSLTGTVSTDTQY

v_call: TRBV24-1
cdr3_aa: ATSSRGLNQPQH

v_call: TRBV5-1
cdr3_aa: ASSLRQQETQY

v_call: TRBV4-3
cdr3_aa: ASSQGRPGDTQY

v_call: TRBV5-6
cdr3_aa: ASSVALSRFG

v_call: TRBV7-2
cdr3_aa: ASSLTGTENTEAF

v_call: TRBV2
cdr3_aa: ASRVNGLGGETQY

v_call: TRBV7-2
cdr3_aa: ASSKDGNQPQH

v_call: TRBV15
cdr3_aa: ATSRYRGAGNEQF

v_call: TRBV6-2/TRBV6-3
cdr3_aa: ASSYEGGRHHTQY

v_call: TRBV9
cdr3_aa: ASSVAWGYNSPLH

v_call: TRBV9
cdr3_aa: ASSVGPLANTGELF

v_call: TRBV12-3/TRBV12-4
cdr3_aa: ASSLGAGSYEQY

v_call: TRBV6-2/TRBV6-3
cdr3_aa: ASSYVGDSYEQF

v_call: TRBV29-1
cdr3_aa: SVVDRGGYYGYT

v_call: TRBV7-9
cdr3_aa: ASSSTGGDGYT

v_call: TRBV20-1
cdr3_aa: SARVGPGKGYEQY

v_call: TRBV24-1
cdr3_aa: ATSGGQGADDEQF

v_call: TRBV5-6
cdr3_aa: ASSLINSYNEQF

v_call: TRBV3-1
cdr3_aa: ASSLGTSGGETQY

v_call: TRBV6-5
cdr3_aa: ASSYSAGQETQY

v_call: TRBV6-5
cdr3_aa: ASSWTGASTDTQY

v_call: TRBV15
cdr3_aa: ATSPGGLRDQPQH

v_call: TRBV10-3
cdr3_aa: AISERDYEQY

v_call: TRBV7-2
cdr3_aa: ASSFGARGEAF

v_call: TRBV5-1
cdr3_aa: ASSLVTGVEAF

v_call: TRBV6-1
cdr3_aa: ASAGTTYGYT

v_call: TRBV28
cdr3_aa: ASSLPGVTYGTQY

v_call: TRBV6-1
cdr3_aa: ASSALRWERATQY

v_call: TRBV6-1
cdr3_aa: ASSERTTWRSSNQPQH